These 21 T cell receptor beta chains were sequenced from one sample in a study of response to subunit inactivated influenza vaccine. TCRdb re-analysed the RT-PCR reads in MiXCR, keeping a single row per CDR3 protein. This sample has over 150,000 distinct CDR3 sequences, with 9.5% to 13% found just once. The starting material was non-naive T cells sorted from PBMCs, obtained more than 35 days after vaccination. Receptor source: a man aged 50-60 years who received an inactivated influenza vaccine.

The rearrangement uses TRBV29-1 and TRBJ1-2; tentatively, D is TRBD1 (5 bases). The CDR3 loop spans 18 amino acids. Germline CDR1 reads SQVTM; CDR2 reads ANQGSEA. V was pared by 0 bases and J by 0 bases, with 20 bases between. CDR3 DNA sequence: TGCAGCGTTGAAGATAGTCCCCAGGGCAAGAGTCCTAACTATGGCTACACCTTC. It encodes CSVEDSPQGKSPNYGYTF.

Many counts were recorded for this clonotype. The chain is built from TRBV4-1 and TRBJ2-1; 11 bases match TRBD2. The V segment lost 5 bases and the J segment 3 bases; nucleotides outside the gene matches: 3. This CDR3 spans 15 amino acids. Germline CDR1 MGHRA, CDR2 YSYEKL. DNA of the CDR3: TGCGCCAGCAGCAAGGGACTAGCGGACTACAATGAGCAGTTCTTC. Protein product: CASSKGLADYNEQFF.

In its sample, this clonotype was seen once. The V gene is TRBV3-1, the J gene TRBJ1-4; D not resolved. The germline V gene has CDR1 LGHDT and CDR2 YNNKEL (reference sequence). Trimming took 11 bases from V and 0 from J, leaving 16 bases between them. The CDR3 runs to 15 residues. The DNA of the CDR3 is TGTGCCTCCTGCCAAGGAGCGGCAACTAATGAAAAACTGTTTTTT. It codes for CASCQGAATNEKLFF.

The chain couples TRBV19 to TRBJ2-1, with a weak D call TRBD1 (6 bases). CDR3 size: 17 residues. Germline CDR1 and CDR2: LNHDA and SQIVND (reference sequence). With 3 bases removed from V and 2 bases from J, the gap between germline ends came to 17 bases. The CDR3 reads CASSMTLVGGTYNEQFF. CDR3 nucleotides: TGTGCCAGTAGTATGACCCTTGTAGGGGGAACCTACAATGAGCAGTTCTTC.

The chain recombines TRBV4-1 with TRBJ2-7; D perhaps matches TRBD1 (6 bases). Germline CDR1 reads MGHRA; CDR2 reads YSYEKL. Trimming took off 0 bases at V and 7 bases at J, with 19 bases between the two ends. The CDR3 covers 16 residues. The CDR3, as DNA: TGCGCCAGCAGCCAAGATGGGAACAGGGCCCTAAGGGAGCAGTACTTC. Protein sequence: CASSQDGNRALREQYF.

V usage is TRBV2 and J usage is TRBJ2-5; 8 positions agree with TRBD2. The CDR3 length is 15 residues. Germline trimming cut 6 bases from V and 5 bases from J; bases unmatched to any gene: 11. Per the germline V gene, CDR1 is SNHLY and CDR2 is FYNNEI. The CDR3 DNA sequence: TGTGCCAGCAGCACCGGGACTAGAACGATCGAGACCCAGTACTTC. Translated: CASSTGTRTIETQYF.

In this sample, this clonotype turned up a few times. This chain connects TRBV6-2 or TRBV6-3 to TRBJ2-5, with D possibly being TRBD1 (6 bases). Germline assignment: CDR1 MNHEY and CDR2 SVGEGT. The CDR3 consists of 16 residues. Trimming cost V 6 bases and J 1 base, with 18 bases left between them. The CDR3: CASSPGGQQFQETQYF. The CDR3 DNA reads TGTGCCAGCAGCCCTGGGGGCCAGCAGTTCCAAGAGACCCAGTACTTC.

Many counts were recorded for this clonotype. The chain combines TRBV11-2 with TRBJ2-3, with TRBD1 identical over 7 bases. The CDR3 is 13 amino acids. Germline V lookup: CDR1 SGHAT, CDR2 FQNNGV. Unmatched junction bases numbered 7, after V lost 5 bases and J lost 8 bases. CDR3 amino acids: CASSPTGVRTQYF. CDR3 DNA: TGTGCCAGCAGCCCCACAGGGGTTCGTACGCAGTATTTT.

This clonotype was seen many times. The CDR3 bases are TGTGCCAGCAGCTTGGAACAGTGGTACACCGGGGAGCTGTTTTTT. Its translation is CASSLEQWYTGELFF. This chain links TRBV7-9 with TRBJ2-2; D is unclear. Germline CDR1 SEHNR, CDR2 FQNEAQ (reference sequence). This CDR3 comprises 15 residues. The V end lost 3 bases, the J end lost 3 bases, and 11 bases lay between the germline ends.

This rearrangement joins TRBV25-1 to TRBJ2-3; 9 nucleotides line up with TRBD1. V lost 3 bases and J lost 7; bases outside the gene matches: 8. The V gene's germline CDR1 is MGHDK and CDR2 SYGVNS. The CDR3 totals 15 residues. CDR3 region: CASSDVGTGWNTQYF. CDR3 nucleotide sequence: TGTGCCAGCAGTGATGTTGGGACAGGGTGGAATACGCAGTATTTT.

This clonotype has a count of ten or more. The gene calls are TRBV5-1 and TRBJ2-7; maybe TRBD1 (6 bases). Trimming removed 5 bases at V and 2 bases at J, with 11 bases between. Germline V CDR1 and CDR2: SGHRS, YFSETQ. CDR3 length equals 13 residues. The CDR3 nucleotides are TGCGCCAGCAGGGGGGACAATACCTACGAGCAGTACTTC. Protein product: CASRGDNTYEQYF.

This chain links TRBV12-3 or TRBV12-4 with TRBJ2-5; 11 nucleotides agree with TRBD2. The CDR3 is 16 amino acids. J gave up 5 bases and V 2 bases, and 7 bases lay outside the gene matches. The CDR3 region is CASSLLAGGDGETQYF. CDR3 in DNA: TGTGCCAGCAGTTTACTAGCGGGGGGCGACGGGGAGACCCAGTACTTC.

Comments on this clonotype: Possible read error: a much larger clone is one base away. V and J are TRBV13 and TRBJ1-6; D gene uncertain. Germline V gene lookup returns CDR1 PRHDT and CDR2 FYEKMQ (reference sequence). The CDR3 contains 17 residues. The CDR3 reads CARSFGPGGSYNSPLHF. CDR3 coding DNA: TGTGCCCGCAGTTTCGGTCCGGGAGGATCCTATAATTCACCCCTCCACTTT. The entire variable domain, with the rest obtained from reference TRBV13 and TRBJ1-6, is as follows: AAGVIQSPRHLIKEKRETATLKCYPIPRHDTVYWYQQGPGQDPQFLISFYEKMQSDKGSIPDRFSAQQFSDYHSELNMSSLELGDSALYFCARSFGPGGSYNSPLHFGNGTRLTVT.

This clonotype has just a few counts. The chain combines TRBV9 with TRBJ2-2; 11 bases agree with TRBD2. CDR3 length equals 16 residues. The germline gives CDR1 SGDLS, CDR2 YYNGEE. Losses at the gene ends were 0 bases for V and 5 bases for J; bases not matched to a gene: 3. DNA of the CDR3: TGTGCCAGCAGCGTAGGAACTAGCGGGAGTACCGGGGAGCTGTTTTTT. Its translation: CASSVGTSGSTGELFF. Full variable domain (remainder filled in from reference TRBV9 and TRBJ2-2): DSGVTQTPKHLITATGQRVTLRCSPRSGDLSVYWYQQSLDQGLQFLIQYYNGEERAKGNILERFSAQQFPDLHSELNLSSLELGDSALYFCASSVGTSGSTGELFFGEGSRLTVL.

The chain uses TRBV7-2 and TRBJ1-2; 8 positions match TRBD1. This CDR3 has 12 residues. The ends lost 5 bases at V and 12 bases at J; junction bases unmatched: 8. Per the germline V gene, CDR1 is SGHTA and CDR2 is FQGNSA. CDR3 residues: CASSRETGVHTF. The CDR3 DNA sequence: TGTGCCAGCAGCCGTGAGACAGGGGTTCACACCTTC.

A word on this clonotype: This may come from a read error, since a much larger clone is one base off. The rearrangement links TRBV12-3 or TRBV12-4 to TRBJ1-6, with D uncertain. V was cut by 5 bases and J by 8 bases, with 13 bases left in between. The CDR3 spans 14 residues. The CDR3 DNA reads TGTGCCAGCAGTCTGGAGACGAACGATTCACCCCTCCACTTT. Protein sequence: CASSLETNDSPLHF.

This clonotype was found many times. This sequence joins TRBV15 and TRBJ1-5, with D unclear. CDR3 length equals 15 residues. V lost 0 bases and J lost 5, with 11 bases in between. Germline loops: CDR1 LNHNV, CDR2 YYDKDF (reference sequence). DNA of the CDR3: TGTGCCACCAGCAGAGATGAGGGATTCGATCAGCCCCAGCATTTT. Its translation is CATSRDEGFDQPQHF.

This clonotype was recorded at least ten times. This chain joins TRBV28 and TRBJ2-7; D is possibly TRBD2 (6 bases). V was cut by 4 bases and J by 2 bases, with 18 bases left in between. Germline CDR1 reads MDHEN; CDR2 reads SYDVKM. The CDR3 spans 16 residues. CDR3 region: CASSSTYGGIPYEQYF. In DNA form, the CDR3 reads TGTGCCAGCAGTTCAACTTATGGCGGGATACCCTACGAGCAGTACTTC.

This clonotype came up many times. The chain carries TRBV20-1 and TRBJ1-1, with unresolved D. V was pared by 3 bases and J by 8 bases, with 16 bases between. The germline gives CDR1 DFQATT, CDR2 SNEGSKA (reference sequence). This CDR3 is 13 amino acids long. CDR3 sequence (DNA): TGCAGTGCTAGGGCGCTTCGGGCCACAGAAGCTTTCTTT. It specifies CSARALRATEAFF.

This clonotype appeared a few times. The chain uses TRBV20-1 and TRBJ1-2; D unclear. V was clipped by 4 bases and J by 4 bases, with 7 bases between them. Germline loops: CDR1 DFQATT, CDR2 SNEGSKA (reference sequence). The CDR3 is made up of 11 amino acids. The CDR3 spells CSAKEGYGYTF. As DNA, the CDR3 is TGCAGTGCTAAGGAGGGCTATGGCTACACCTTC.

In its sample, this clonotype was seen a few times. The chain links TRBV12-3 or TRBV12-4 to TRBJ1-2; D perhaps matches TRBD1 (5 bases). CDR3 length equals 12 residues. V was clipped by 6 bases and J by 8 bases, with 13 bases between them. The CDR3 coding sequence is TGTGCCAGCAGGGGCACAAGGGACGGCTACACCTTC. This codes for CASRGTRDGYTF.